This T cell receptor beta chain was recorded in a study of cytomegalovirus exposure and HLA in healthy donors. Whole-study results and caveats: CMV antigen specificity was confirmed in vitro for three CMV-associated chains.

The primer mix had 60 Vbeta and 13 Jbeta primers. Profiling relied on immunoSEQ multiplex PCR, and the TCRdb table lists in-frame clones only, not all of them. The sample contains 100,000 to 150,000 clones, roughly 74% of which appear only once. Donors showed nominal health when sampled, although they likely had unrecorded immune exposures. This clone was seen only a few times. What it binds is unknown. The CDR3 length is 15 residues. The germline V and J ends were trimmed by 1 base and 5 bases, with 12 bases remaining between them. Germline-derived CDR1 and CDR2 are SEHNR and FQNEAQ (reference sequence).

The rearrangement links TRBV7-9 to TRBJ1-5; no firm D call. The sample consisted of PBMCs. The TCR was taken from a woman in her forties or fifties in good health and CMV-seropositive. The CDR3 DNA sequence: TGTGCCAGCAGCTTAGGGTCCGCTCAGGATCAGCCCCAGCATTTT. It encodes CASSLGSAQDQPQHF. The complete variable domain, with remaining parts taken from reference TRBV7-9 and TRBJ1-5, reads DTGVSQNPRHKITKRGQNVTFRCDPISEHNRLYWYRQTLGQGPEFLTYFQNEAQLEKSRLLSDRFSAERPKGSFSTLEIQRTEQGDSAMYLCASSLGSAQDQPQHFGDGTRLSIL.